The source of this T cell receptor (beta chain) is a study of early T cells in non-severe SARS-CoV-2 infection. On the study more broadly: The authors sequenced bulk RNA from unsorted whole blood, leaving chains unpaired. Broader study findings: Database matching using VDJdb favored anti-spike CD8 responses, with private and CD4 specificities left missing.

CDR3 size: 13 residues. Germline V gives CDR1 SQVTM, CDR2 ANQGSEA. V was trimmed by 7 bases and J by 7 bases, leaving 17 bases between them. This clonotype came up many times. Its antigen is as yet unknown. Individual cDNA molecules each received unique molecular identifiers attached to them. TCRdb re-analysed the 5' RACE reads in MiXCR, keeping a single row per CDR3 protein. The top ten hold approximately 4.9% of the sample, which has 55,000 to 85,000 distinct CDR3 sequences, around 10% seen once. The sequence derives from an adult who was a healthcare worker with PCR-confirmed SARS-CoV-2 infection or an uninfected control (not recorded which). V gene TRBV29-1 combines with J gene TRBJ1-3; D perhaps matches TRBD1 (5 bases). The sample consisted of whole blood. For the CDR3, the DNA is TGCAGCGCTATAGCGGGGCAGGCGAACACCATATATTTT. Its protein is CSAIAGQANTIYF.